The 19 T cell receptor beta chains below all came from one sample that was sequenced in a study of technical replicates of blood from a few donors. Sequencing used immunoSEQ multiplex PCR; TCRdb keeps in-frame clones, though not all of them. The sample lists tens of thousands of clones, 95% occurring once. Sequenced input: T cells isolated from PBMCs. Receptors were obtained from a human donor in good health.

The chain carries TRBV10-2 and TRBJ1-2, with TRBD1 matching 10 bases. The germline gives CDR1 WSHSY, CDR2 SAAADI. With V trimmed by 2 bases and J by 8 bases, 8 bases remained unmatched. This CDR3 is 15 amino acids long. In nucleotides, the CDR3 is TGCGCCAGCAGTGAGGGGACAGGGGTTATGAGGGGCTACACCTTC. It codes for CASSEGTGVMRGYTF.

This rearrangement joins TRBV4-1 to TRBJ2-1; 12 bases line up with TRBD2. V dropped 1 base and J dropped 7; count of bases not matched to a gene: 2. CDR1 and CDR2 (germline): MGHRA, YSYEKL. This CDR3 comprises 15 residues. The CDR3 DNA follows: TGCGCCAGCAGCCAAGGACTAGCGGGGGAAAATGAGCAGTTCTTC. Translated: CASSQGLAGENEQFF.

The rearrangement joins TRBV11-2 to TRBJ2-6; 7 nucleotides align to TRBD1. With 4 bases clipped from V and 5 bases from J, the junction kept 8 bases outside the gene matches. The CDR3 extends over 16 amino acids. Germline V gives CDR1 SGHAT, CDR2 FQNNGV. The CDR3 DNA follows: TGTGCCAGCAGCTCCCCAGGACAGGAGCGGGCCAACGTCCTGACTTTC. Translation: CASSSPGQERANVLTF.

This clone was detected a few times. The DNA for the CDR3 is TGTGCCAGCAGTCCCGGACAGAACACTGAAGCTTTCTTT. This translates into CASSPGQNTEAFF. V gene TRBV28 combines with J gene TRBJ1-1; tentatively, D is TRBD1 (5 bases). V dropped 5 bases and J dropped 1 base, with 8 bases sitting between them. Germline CDR1 reads MDHEN; CDR2 reads SYDVKM. The CDR3 spans 13 residues.

The chain joins TRBV27 to TRBJ2-1; TRBD2 might be the D (6 bases). Trimming took 5 bases from V and 2 from J, leaving 10 bases between them. There are 14 residues in the CDR3. Germline assignment: CDR1 MNHEY and CDR2 SMNVEV (reference sequence). CDR3 sequence (DNA): TGTGCCAGCAGTCGGGACTTACCCTACAATGAGCAGTTCTTC. Amino acids: CASSRDLPYNEQFF.

The chain joins TRBV13 to TRBJ1-2, with TRBD1 matching 9 bases. This CDR3 has 13 amino acids. CDR1 is PRHDT, CDR2 FYEKMQ, per germline (reference sequence). V was clipped by 4 bases and J by 7 bases; unmatched bases: 4. The CDR3, as DNA: TGTGCCAGCAGCTACAGGGGGCAAGGTGGCTACACCTTC. Amino acids: CASSYRGQGGYTF. The variable domain in full, completed from reference TRBV13 and TRBJ1-2, reads AAGVIQSPRHLIKEKRETATLKCYPIPRHDTVYWYQQGPGQDPQFLISFYEKMQSDKGSIPDRFSAQQFSDYHSELNMSSLELGDSALYFCASSYRGQGGYTFGSGTRLTVV.

This chain links TRBV30 with TRBJ2-2, with TRBD1 identical over 7 bases. The CDR3 sequence is 13 residues long. CDR1 and CDR2 from the germline V gene are GTSNPN and SVGIG (reference sequence). Trimming removed 4 bases from V and 6 bases from J; junction bases left unmatched: 5. CDR3 sequence: CAWKTGSAGELFF. The CDR3 bases are TGTGCCTGGAAGACAGGGTCAGCCGGGGAGCTGTTTTTT.

This chain uses TRBV11-2 with TRBJ1-2, with D unclear. Germline CDR1 SGHAT, CDR2 FQNNGV. Deletions cut 2 bases from V and 2 bases from J, with 6 bases between. The CDR3 is made up of 13 amino acids. CDR3 in DNA: TGTGCCAGCAGCTTATCGGGGAACTATGGCTACACCTTC. It codes for CASSLSGNYGYTF.

V usage is TRBV6-6 and J usage is TRBJ1-5; D is undetermined. V lost 7 bases and J 0 bases, leaving 13 bases between the germline ends. The CDR3 spans 15 residues. Looked up from germline, CDR1 is MNHNY and CDR2 is SVGAGI (reference sequence). The CDR3 nucleotides are TGTGCCAGCATCCCCGTTGCGATTAGCAATCAGCCCCAGCATTTT. This translates into CASIPVAISNQPQHF.

This chain links TRBV4-2 with TRBJ2-3, with TRBD2 matching 8 bases. Germline-derived CDR1 and CDR2 are LGHNA and YNFKEQ. The CDR3 loop spans 16 amino acids. The ends lost 5 bases at V and 0 bases at J; junction bases unmatched: 7. CDR3 loop: CASSGRRGVSTDTQYF. The DNA of the CDR3 is TGTGCCAGCAGCGGACGGCGGGGGGTTAGCACAGATACGCAGTATTTT.

This chain uses TRBV9 with TRBJ1-1; no definite D call. Germline V gene data show CDR1 as SGDLS and CDR2 as YYNGEE. Trimming stripped 6 bases from V and 2 bases from J, with 14 bases between. The CDR3 runs 14 residues. CDR3 loop: CASTPPRGNTEAFF. In nucleotides, the CDR3 is TGTGCCAGCACCCCGCCACGGGGAAACACTGAAGCTTTCTTT.

The rearrangement joins TRBV7-9 to TRBJ1-1, with D possibly being TRBD1 (5 bases). Germline-derived CDR1 and CDR2 are SEHNR and FQNEAQ (reference sequence). Trimming stripped 1 base from V and 3 bases from J, with 9 bases between. The CDR3 spans 14 residues. CDR3 coding DNA: TGTGCCAGCAGCTTAGAAGCCAGGGACACTGAAGCTTTCTTT. The encoded protein is CASSLEARDTEAFF.

The V gene is TRBV9, the J gene TRBJ1-1; D call uncertain. In germline, CDR1 is SGDLS, CDR2 YYNGEE. CDR3 size: 14 residues. V gave up 4 bases and J gave up 5 bases, with 15 bases separating them. The CDR3 sequence is CASSTPNRRTEAFF. The CDR3 DNA reads as TGTGCCAGCAGCACCCCGAATAGGAGGACTGAAGCTTTCTTT.

The rearrangement links TRBV7-9 to TRBJ2-5; 13 nucleotides line up with TRBD2. Germline CDR1 and CDR2: SEHNR and FQNEAQ (reference sequence). J lost 4 bases, V lost 5 bases, and 7 bases had no gene match. The CDR3 extends over 16 amino acids. The CDR3 sequence is CASSPRLAGGGETQYF. The DNA of the CDR3 is TGTGCCAGCAGCCCACGACTAGCGGGAGGAGGAGAGACCCAGTACTTC.

This clone was seen a single time. The rearrangement uses TRBV5-1 and TRBJ2-1; 10 bases match TRBD2. Per germline, CDR1 SGHRS and CDR2 YFSETQ. Losses at the gene ends were 3 bases for V and 3 bases for J; bases not matched to a gene: 3. CDR3 size: 15 residues. CDR3 nucleotides: TGCGCCAGCAGCTCTACTAGCGGGAACTACAATGAGCAGTTCTTC. Translation: CASSSTSGNYNEQFF. Full variable domain (remainder filled in from reference TRBV5-1 and TRBJ2-1): KAGVTQTPRYLIKTRGQQVTLSCSPISGHRSVSWYQQTPGQGLQFLFEYFSETQRNKGNFPGRFSGRQFSNSRSEMNVSTLELGDSALYLCASSSTSGNYNEQFFGPGTRLTVL.

CDR3 bases: TGTGCCAGCCCTCCCAACGGGGTAGCTAACTATGGCTACACCTTC. Protein product: CASPPNGVANYGYTF. The rearrangement uses TRBV2 and TRBJ1-2, with no clear D. The CDR3 is 15 residues long. CDR1 and CDR2 (germline): SNHLY, FYNNEI. With 8 bases removed from V and 0 bases from J, the gap between germline ends came to 16 bases.

This sequence joins TRBV14 and TRBJ2-7; possible D gene TRBD2, 5 bases. Trimming took off 6 bases at V and 5 bases at J, with 17 bases between the two ends. CDR3 length equals 14 residues. In germline, CDR1 is SGHDN, CDR2 FVKESK. CDR3 protein: CASRQRGQSHEQYF. In DNA, the CDR3 is TGTGCCAGCAGACAACGGGGTCAGAGCCACGAGCAGTACTTC.

The chain is built from TRBV6-1 and TRBJ1-2; D perhaps matches TRBD1 (6 bases). This CDR3 region has 13 residues. The V gene lost 6 bases and the J gene lost 4 bases, with 12 bases spanning the gap. Germline V CDR1 and CDR2: MNHNS, SASEGT. The CDR3 reads CASSFDRSYGYTF. The DNA of the CDR3 is TGTGCCAGCAGCTTCGACAGGAGCTATGGCTACACCTTC.

This clone was counted between two and nine times. The chain has TRBV19 and TRBJ2-2; 7 positions match TRBD1. After removal of 3 bases from V and 1 base from J, the junction contained 8 bases not matched to a gene. Germline lookup yields CDR1 LNHDA and CDR2 SQIVND (reference sequence). The length of the CDR3 is 17 residues. For the CDR3, the DNA is TGTGCCAGTAGTATTGGGCGAGGGGGCTTGAACACCGGGGAGCTGTTTTTT. Its protein product is CASSIGRGGLNTGELFF.